This TCR beta chain comes out of a study of blood T cell repertoires in COVID-19. Cohorts were assigned according to the clinical history that participants reported. Source study methods: Using reference gene primer amplification, nucleated cell counts were estimated. Repertoires were generated with immunoSEQ multiplex PCR, while TCRdb's copy carries only in-frame clones and drops some. D and trimming come from the DNA, and the V and J calls and clone size come from that table. Here the sample spans approximately 250,000 clones, 88% being singletons. The V end lost 10 bases, the J end lost 6 bases, and 26 bases lay between the germline ends. The CDR3 covers 16 residues. Germline CDR1 LNHDA, CDR2 SQIVND (reference sequence).

The sequenced material came from PBMCs or T cells enriched from blood (not recorded which). This TCR was recovered from a woman aged 30 to 39 who had recovered from COVID-19. The V and J genes are TRBV19 and TRBJ2-3, with a tentative D call TRBD2 (5 bases). Written as DNA, the CDR3 is TGTGCCACCTCTTTCAGAGCAGGAGGCCGTGCGGATACGCAGTATTTT. This gives the protein CATSFRAGGRADTQYF.